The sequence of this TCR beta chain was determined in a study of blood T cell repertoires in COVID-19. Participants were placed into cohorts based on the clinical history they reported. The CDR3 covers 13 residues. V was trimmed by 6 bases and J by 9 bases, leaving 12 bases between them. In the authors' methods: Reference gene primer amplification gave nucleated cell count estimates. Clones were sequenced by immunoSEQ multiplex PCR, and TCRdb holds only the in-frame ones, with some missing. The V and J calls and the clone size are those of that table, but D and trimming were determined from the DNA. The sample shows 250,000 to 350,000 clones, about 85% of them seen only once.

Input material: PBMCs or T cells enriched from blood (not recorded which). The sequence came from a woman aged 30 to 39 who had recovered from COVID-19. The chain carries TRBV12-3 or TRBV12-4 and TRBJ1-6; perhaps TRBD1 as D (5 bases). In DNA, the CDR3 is TGTGCCAGCAGCCAGGGACTGGGTTCACCCCTCCACTTT. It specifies CASSQGLGSPLHF.